This TCR beta chain emerged from a study of cytomegalovirus exposure and HLA in healthy donors. This CDR3 spans 14 amino acids. Germline CDR1 and CDR2: SGHVS and FQNEAQ. Trimming took off 1 base at V and 1 base at J, with 8 bases between the two ends. The study ran its PCR with 60 Vbeta and 13 Jbeta primers. The data were produced by immunoSEQ multiplex PCR, yet TCRdb's version contains in-frame clones alone and is incomplete. The profile shows fewer than 200,000 clones, approximately 77% of them singletons. The chain is built from TRBV7-8 and TRBJ2-7, with D unresolved. The origin of this receptor is a male donor in good health and CMV-seronegative. The material sequenced was PBMCs. The CDR3 DNA follows: TGTGCCAGCAGCTTAGGGGCGTCGTCCTACGAGCAGTACTTC. It specifies CASSLGASSYEQYF.